The 5 T cell receptor beta chains in this list originate from one sample, sequenced in a study of T cell responses to AZD1222 COVID-19 vaccine. Method: immunoSEQ multiplex PCR; TCRdb's copy keeps in-frame clones and lacks some. The sample has about 85,000 clones, roughly nine tenths seen once. The sample consisted of peripheral blood, taken on day 0 of AZD1222 vaccination. The source is an adult in good health.

This clone is classed as medium-sized. The V call is TRBV9, the J call TRBJ2-2; the match to TRBD1 covers 9 bases. The V gene's germline CDR1 is SGDLS and CDR2 YYNGEE. V trimming: 0 bases; J trimming: 3 bases; junction bases outside the gene matches: 6. The CDR3 runs to 17 residues. The CDR3 loop is CASSVESGQGYTGELFF. CDR3 bases: TGTGCCAGCAGCGTAGAGTCTGGACAGGGGTACACCGGGGAGCTGTTTTTT.

DNA for the CDR3: TGTGCCAGCAGTCACGCGACAGTACCCTACGAGCAGTACTTC. Its translation: CASSHATVPYEQYF. The genes are TRBV28 and TRBJ2-7; possibly TRBD1 for D (5 bases). This CDR3 is built from 14 residues. The ends were cut back, 5 bases at V and 2 bases at J, with 13 bases in the middle. Germline loops: CDR1 MDHEN, CDR2 SYDVKM.

The chain combines TRBV11-2 with TRBJ1-1, with 7 bases identical to TRBD1. The CDR3 extends over 15 amino acids. Germline V gives CDR1 SGHAT, CDR2 FQNNGV. V was clipped by 5 bases and J by 1 base; unmatched bases: 7. The CDR3 spells CASSAYRGSNTEAFF. The DNA for the CDR3 is TGTGCCAGCAGCGCCTACAGGGGATCGAACACTGAAGCTTTCTTT.

Worth noting for this clone: This specimen includes other DNA sequences encoding the same CDR3. Written as DNA, the CDR3 is TGCGCCAGCAGCCAAGATGGGGGGCAGCCCCAGCATTTT. Protein: CASSQDGGQPQHF. V usage is TRBV4-3 and J usage is TRBJ1-5; a weak D match, TRBD1 (5 bases). The germline V gene encodes CDR1 LGHNA and CDR2 YSLEER. The length of the CDR3 is 13 residues. V was shortened by 0 bases and J by 7 bases, with 7 bases between the two germline ends.

The chain combines TRBV7-9 with TRBJ1-5; no clear D. The CDR3 sequence is 13 residues long. Looked up from germline, CDR1 is SEHNR and CDR2 is FQNEAQ (reference sequence). The ends were cut back, 2 bases at V and 7 bases at J, with 9 bases in the middle. Here the CDR3 reads CASSLYGGQPQHF. DNA for the CDR3: TGTGCCAGCAGCTTATACGGCGGGCAGCCCCAGCATTTT.